The entry that follows covers one T cell receptor (beta chain) sequence. CDR3 length: 15 residues. Germline V gene lookup returns CDR1 SGHVS and CDR2 FQNEAQ. TCRdb reprocessed the 5' RACE reads, keeping one entry per CDR3 protein, no DNA. The data include a few hundred thousand distinct CDR3 sequences; the top ten clones carry 0.39%. These data come from a study of T cells expressing NK-cell markers. Study-wide context: Eight donors were sequenced, seven testing HCMV-seropositive and one testing seronegative.

The TCR comes from a man aged 18 to 30 in good health. Sequencing was done on a sample of blood T cells: a sorted CD56 or NKG2C T cell subset, CD4+ or CD8+ T cells, or bulk PBMC T cells (not recorded which). V usage is TRBV7-8 and J usage is TRBJ2-7; TCRdb returns TRBD1, unconfirmable since there is no DNA. The CDR3 loop is CASSPESIQAGEQYF.